This T cell receptor (beta chain) was obtained from a study of blood T cell repertoires in COVID-19. Study-level information: There were acute and convalescent COVID-19 samples, and they came from the United States, Italy and Spain. T cells, B-cell-depleted T cells, or PBMCs provided the cDNA or gDNA that served as material.

CDR3 length: 15 amino acids. Germline values: CDR1 MNHEY, CDR2 SMNVEV (reference sequence). V was clipped by 2 bases and J by 1 base; unmatched bases: 1. Regarding this clone: This sample includes further DNA sequences coding for the same CDR3.

As originally analysed: Estimates of nucleated cell counts were drawn from the amplification of reference gene primers. The assay was immunoSEQ multiplex PCR, and TCRdb's table has in-frame clones only and misses some. D and trimming come from the DNA, and the V and J calls and clone size come from that table. The table has about 90,000 clones, approximately 83% seen once; the top ten hold approximately 6.8%. Sequencing used peripheral blood. The rearrangement uses TRBV27 and TRBJ2-3; 9 bases match TRBD1. The TCR sequence derives from a man in his fifties or sixties with acute or convalescent COVID-19. Here the CDR3 DNA reads TGTGCCAGCAGTTTAAGGACAGGGGGCACAGATACGCAGTATTTT. Its translation is CASSLRTGGTDTQYF.